This T cell receptor (beta chain) was recovered during a study of human T cells and chemical hapten exposure. TCRdb re-derived calls from the RACE reads in MiXCR, one entry per CDR3 protein. The sample includes about 45,000 distinct CDR3 sequences, 4.4% of them seen just once. Regarding time point: healthy volunteer bleed at 2 weeks. Researchers extracted total RNA from unfractionated whole blood. The table lists this clonotype with a few counts. The specimen was whole blood. This receptor was obtained from a human donor in good health. Some clones in this sample may be carry-over from other donors' samples.

In DNA, the CDR3 is TGTGCCAGCAGCCACTTACCCGGGACCCCCTATGGCTACACCTTC. Its translation: CASSHLPGTPYGYTF. The rearrangement uses TRBV28 and TRBJ1-2, with D perhaps matching TRBD1 (5 bases). Trimming removed 6 bases from V and 4 bases from J, with 18 bases in between. The CDR3 spans 15 residues. Germline CDR1 reads MDHEN; CDR2 reads SYDVKM.